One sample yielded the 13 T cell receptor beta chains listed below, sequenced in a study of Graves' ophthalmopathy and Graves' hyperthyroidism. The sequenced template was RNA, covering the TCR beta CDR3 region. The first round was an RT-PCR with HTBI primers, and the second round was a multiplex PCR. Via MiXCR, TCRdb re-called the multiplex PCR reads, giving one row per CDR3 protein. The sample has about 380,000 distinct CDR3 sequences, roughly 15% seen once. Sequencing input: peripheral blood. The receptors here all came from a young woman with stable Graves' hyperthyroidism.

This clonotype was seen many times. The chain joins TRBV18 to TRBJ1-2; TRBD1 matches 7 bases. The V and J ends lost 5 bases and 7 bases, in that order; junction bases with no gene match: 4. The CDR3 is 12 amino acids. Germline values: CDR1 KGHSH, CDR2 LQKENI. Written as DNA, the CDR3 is TGTGCCAGCTCAACTTACAGGGGTGGCTACACCTTC. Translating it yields CASSTYRGGYTF. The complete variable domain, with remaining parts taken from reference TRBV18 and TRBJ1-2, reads NAGVMQNPRHLVRRRGQEARLRCSPMKGHSHVYWYRQLPEEGLKFMVYLQKENIIDESGMPKERFSAEFPKEGPSILRIQQVVRGDSAAYFCASSTYRGGYTFGSGTRLTVV.

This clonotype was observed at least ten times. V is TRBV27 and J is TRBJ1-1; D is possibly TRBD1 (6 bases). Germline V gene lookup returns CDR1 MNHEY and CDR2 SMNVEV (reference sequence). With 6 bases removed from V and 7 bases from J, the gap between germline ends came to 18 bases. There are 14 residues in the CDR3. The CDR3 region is CASSFGTLGGEAFF. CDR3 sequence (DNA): TGTGCCAGCAGCTTTGGGACATTAGGCGGTGAAGCTTTCTTT.

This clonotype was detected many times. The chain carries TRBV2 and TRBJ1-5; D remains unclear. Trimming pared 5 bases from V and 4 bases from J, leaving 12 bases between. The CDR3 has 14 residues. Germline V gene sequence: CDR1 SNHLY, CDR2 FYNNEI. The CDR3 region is CASSPDTANQPQHF. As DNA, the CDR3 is TGTGCCAGCAGTCCCGACACGGCGAATCAGCCCCAGCATTTT.

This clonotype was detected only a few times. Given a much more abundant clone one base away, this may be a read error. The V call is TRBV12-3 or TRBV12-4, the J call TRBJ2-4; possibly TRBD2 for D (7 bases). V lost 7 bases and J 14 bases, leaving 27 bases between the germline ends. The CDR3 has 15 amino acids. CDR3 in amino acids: CASTLGGGPGETKYF. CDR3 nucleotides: TGTGCCAGCACCCTTGGGGGGGGGCCAGGGGAGACCAAGTACTTC.

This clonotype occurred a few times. The CDR3 DNA sequence: TGTGCCAGCAGCCAATTACGGGGCGGGGAGCTGTTTTTT. Its translation is CASSQLRGGELFF. The chain is built from TRBV7-2 and TRBJ2-2; TRBD2 is a possible D gene (5 bases). V shed 5 bases and J shed 7 bases, with 11 bases lying between them. Germline loops: CDR1 SGHTA, CDR2 FQGNSA. CDR3 size: 13 residues.

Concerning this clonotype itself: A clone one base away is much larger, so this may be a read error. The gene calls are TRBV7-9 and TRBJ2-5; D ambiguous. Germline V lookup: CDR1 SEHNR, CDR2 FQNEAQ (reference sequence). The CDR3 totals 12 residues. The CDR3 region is CASSGSQDTQYF. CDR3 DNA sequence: TGTGCCAGCAGTGGAAGCCAAGATACCCAGTACTTC.

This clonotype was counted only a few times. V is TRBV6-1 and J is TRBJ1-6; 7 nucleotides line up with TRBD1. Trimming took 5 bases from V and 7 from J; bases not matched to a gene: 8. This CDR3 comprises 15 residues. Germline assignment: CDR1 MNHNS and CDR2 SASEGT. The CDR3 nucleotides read TGTGCCAGCAGTCCCCGACAGGGAGGGAATTCACCCCTCCACTTT. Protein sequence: CASSPRQGGNSPLHF.

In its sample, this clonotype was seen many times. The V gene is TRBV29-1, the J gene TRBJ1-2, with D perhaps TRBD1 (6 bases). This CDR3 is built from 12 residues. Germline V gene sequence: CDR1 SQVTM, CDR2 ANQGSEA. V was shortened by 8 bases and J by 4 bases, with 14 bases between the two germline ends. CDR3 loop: CSTKQGSYGYTF. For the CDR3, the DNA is TGCAGCACCAAACAGGGCTCCTATGGCTACACCTTC.

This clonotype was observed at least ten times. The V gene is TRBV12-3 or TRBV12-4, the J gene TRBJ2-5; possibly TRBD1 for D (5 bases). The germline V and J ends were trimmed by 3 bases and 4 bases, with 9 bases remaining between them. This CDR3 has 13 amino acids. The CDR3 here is CASSFGQGETQYF. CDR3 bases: TGTGCCAGCAGTTTTGGGCAGGGAGAGACCCAGTACTTC.

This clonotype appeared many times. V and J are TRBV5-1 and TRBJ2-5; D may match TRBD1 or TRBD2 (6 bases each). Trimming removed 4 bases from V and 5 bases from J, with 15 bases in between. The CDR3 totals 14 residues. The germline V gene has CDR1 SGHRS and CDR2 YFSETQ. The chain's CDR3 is CASSAGHTGETQYF. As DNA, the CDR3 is TGCGCCAGCAGCGCGGGACACACTGGGGAGACCCAGTACTTC.

The CDR3: CASSPGAGAYGYTF. CDR3 in DNA: TGTGCCAGCAGCCCCGGGGCAGGGGCGTATGGCTACACCTTC. The chain recombines TRBV11-2 with TRBJ1-2; TRBD1 is a possible D gene (6 bases). V lost 5 bases and J lost 5, with 15 bases in between. Germline values: CDR1 SGHAT, CDR2 FQNNGV. The CDR3 length is 14 residues.

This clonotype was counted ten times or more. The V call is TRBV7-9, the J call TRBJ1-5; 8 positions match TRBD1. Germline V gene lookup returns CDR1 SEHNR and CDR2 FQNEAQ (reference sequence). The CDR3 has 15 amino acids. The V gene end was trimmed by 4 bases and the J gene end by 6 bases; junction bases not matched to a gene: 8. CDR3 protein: CASSSDRAIGQPQHF. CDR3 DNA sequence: TGTGCCAGCAGCTCGGACAGGGCTATCGGTCAGCCCCAGCATTTT.

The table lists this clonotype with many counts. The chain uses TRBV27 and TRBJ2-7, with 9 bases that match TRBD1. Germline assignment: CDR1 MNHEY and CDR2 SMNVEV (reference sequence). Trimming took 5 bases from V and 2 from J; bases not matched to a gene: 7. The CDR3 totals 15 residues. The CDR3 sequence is CASSPTGQGAYEQYF. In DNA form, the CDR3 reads TGTGCCAGCAGTCCCACGGGACAGGGAGCCTACGAGCAGTACTTC.